These 24 T cell receptor beta chains were sequenced from one sample in a study of T cells in Graves' hyperthyroidism and ophthalmopathy. RNA transcripts served as the template for amplifying TCR beta CDR3 regions. Using the HTBI primer set, a first-round RT-PCR was run on the TCR CDR3. TCRdb itself ran the multiplex PCR reads through MiXCR, one entry per CDR3 protein. Of some 180,000 distinct CDR3 sequences listed, approximately 16% are singletons. The source material was blood. Receptors were obtained from a woman in her 50s with Graves' hyperthyroidism.

Ten or more counts support this clonotype. This chain uses TRBV11-3 with TRBJ2-3, with D tentatively TRBD2 (6 bases). The germline gives CDR1 SGHNT, CDR2 YENEEA. This CDR3 region has 16 residues. With 0 bases removed from V and 3 bases from J, the gap between germline ends came to 13 bases. The CDR3 DNA reads TGTGCCAGCAGCTTAGACCCGGGGGTCTGGACAGATACGCAGTATTTT. Its translation: CASSLDPGVWTDTQYF.

The sample holds one count of this clonotype. A clone one base away is much larger, so this may be a read error. This chain uses TRBV27 with TRBJ2-1; no firm D call. This CDR3 region has 17 residues. The germline V gene encodes CDR1 MNHEY and CDR2 SMNVEV (reference sequence). The CDR3 protein is CASIPKVGYSSYNELFF. DNA for the CDR3: TGTGCCAGCATCCCGAAGGTTGGTTACAGCTCCTACAATGAGCTGTTCTTC.

This clonotype has a count of ten or more. V usage is TRBV11-2 and J usage is TRBJ2-7; TRBD2 aligns across 10 bases. This CDR3 has 14 amino acids. V lost 5 bases and J lost 2; bases outside the gene matches: 3. Germline values: CDR1 SGHAT, CDR2 FQNNGV. CDR3 coding DNA: TGTGCCAGCAGCCCGACTAGCGGGCCCTACGAGCAGTACTTC. It yields the protein CASSPTSGPYEQYF.

The chain links TRBV10-1 to TRBJ1-1; possible D gene TRBD1, 5 bases. Germline CDR1 WNHNN, CDR2 SYGVQD (reference sequence). The V gene lost 11 bases and the J gene lost 6 bases, with 19 bases spanning the gap. CDR3 size: 13 residues. Here the CDR3 reads CASQDPARAEAFF. CDR3 sequence (DNA): TGCGCCTCACAGGACCCAGCGCGCGCTGAAGCTTTCTTT.

This clonotype was observed at least ten times. V gene TRBV10-2 combines with J gene TRBJ2-1; 9 bases line up with TRBD2. The CDR3 has 18 residues. Germline CDR1 reads WSHSY; CDR2 reads SAAADI. V dropped 4 bases and J dropped 0; count of bases not matched to a gene: 10. The chain's CDR3 is CASSVGLAGISSYNEQFF. Here the CDR3 DNA reads TGCGCCAGCAGTGTTGGGCTAGCGGGGATCAGCTCCTACAATGAGCAGTTCTTC.

This clonotype was detected ten times or more. This chain uses TRBV12-3 or TRBV12-4 with TRBJ2-7, with D unresolved. Deletions cut 5 bases from V and 2 bases from J, with 10 bases between. The length of the CDR3 is 13 residues. Here the CDR3 DNA reads TGTGCCAGCAGTACTACGACCACCTACGAGCAGTACTTC. It is translated as CASSTTTTYEQYF.

At least ten counts were recorded for this clonotype. This sequence joins TRBV3-1 and TRBJ2-1; 12 bases line up with TRBD2. V trimming: 0 bases; J trimming: 5 bases; junction bases outside the gene matches: 8. CDR1 is LGHDT, CDR2 YNNKEL, per germline (reference sequence). The CDR3 spans 18 residues. The CDR3 is CASSQDPASGRADNEQFF. The CDR3 region has the DNA TGTGCCAGCAGCCAAGATCCGGCTAGCGGGAGGGCGGACAATGAGCAGTTCTTC.

This clonotype has at least ten counts. The genes are TRBV12-3 or TRBV12-4 and TRBJ2-3; TRBD1 matches at 7 bases. Trimming removed 3 bases from V and 2 bases from J; junction bases left unmatched: 11. This CDR3 is built from 17 residues. The CDR3 reads CASSFPGTVNATDTQYF. The CDR3 bases are TGTGCCAGCAGTTTCCCCGGGACAGTTAACGCCACAGATACGCAGTATTTT.

Only one count was recorded for this clonotype. The chain uses TRBV11-2 and TRBJ1-2; TRBD1 is a possible D gene (5 bases). Trimming shortened V by 5 bases and J by 2 bases, and 12 bases separated the two germline ends. Germline V CDR1 and CDR2: SGHAT, FQNNGV. The CDR3 totals 14 residues. The CDR3 spells CASSPEDTNYGYTF. CDR3 nucleotide sequence: TGTGCCAGCAGCCCCGAGGACACAAACTATGGCTACACCTTC.

In its sample, this clonotype was seen many times. The genes are TRBV29-1 and TRBJ1-2; 7 nucleotides align to TRBD1. Trimming at V came to 8 bases and at J to 8 bases, leaving 8 bases not matched to a gene. From germline, CDR1 is SQVTM and CDR2 ANQGSEA. CDR3 length: 11 residues. In nucleotides, the CDR3 is TGCAGCTTTCGGACAGGCGCAGGCTACACCTTC. Translated: CSFRTGAGYTF.

In DNA form, the CDR3 reads TGTGCCAGTACCTCGATAGGGGATAACTATGGCTACACCTTC. Its protein product is CASTSIGDNYGYTF. This chain joins TRBV19 and TRBJ1-2, with D maybe TRBD1 (5 bases). The V gene lost 7 bases and the J gene lost 1 base, with 13 bases spanning the gap. CDR3 size: 14 residues. CDR1 is LNHDA and CDR2 is SQIVND in the germline V gene (reference sequence).

The chain has TRBV7-9 and TRBJ2-2; 7 bases match TRBD2. Germline CDR1 and CDR2: SEHNR and FQNEAQ (reference sequence). The CDR3 contains 17 residues. The J segment lost 3 bases and the V segment lost 4 bases, leaving 11 bases of the junction unmatched. The CDR3, as DNA: TGTGCCAGCAGCTCCACCCGGCGGGGGATAGACACCGGGGAGCTGTTTTTT. This encodes CASSSTRRGIDTGELFF.

In its sample, this clonotype was seen many times. The chain combines TRBV20-1 with TRBJ2-7; D may be TRBD2 (5 bases). The CDR3 has 12 residues. Trimming shortened V by 6 bases and J by 0 bases, and 9 bases separated the two germline ends. CDR1 and CDR2 (germline): DFQATT, SNEGSKA (reference sequence). CDR3 residues: CSAYGISYEQYF. CDR3 in DNA: TGCAGTGCCTACGGGATCTCCTACGAGCAGTACTTC.

The chain has TRBV5-1 and TRBJ1-1; 7 nucleotides match TRBD1. Germline V gives CDR1 SGHRS, CDR2 YFSETQ. The CDR3 covers 13 residues. Trimming removed 5 bases from V and 4 bases from J; junction bases left unmatched: 5. CDR3 sequence reads: CASRAGGFTEAFF. The CDR3 nucleotides read TGCGCCAGCAGAGCAGGGGGGTTCACTGAAGCTTTCTTT. Drawing the rest from reference TRBV5-1 and TRBJ1-1, the complete variable domain is KAGVTQTPRYLIKTRGQQVTLSCSPISGHRSVSWYQQTPGQGLQFLFEYFSETQRNKGNFPGRFSGRQFSNSRSEMNVSTLELGDSALYLCASRAGGFTEAFFGQGTRLTVV.

This chain joins TRBV4-1 and TRBJ2-1, with no clear D. Germline lookup yields CDR1 MGHRA and CDR2 YSYEKL. CDR3 length: 15 residues. The V gene lost 5 bases and the J gene lost 5 bases, with 16 bases spanning the gap. In nucleotides, the CDR3 is TGCGCCAGCAGCGAACGTTCGGGCAGTAACAATGAGCAGTTCTTC. This sequence encodes CASSERSGSNNEQFF.

This clonotype was counted at least ten times. The chain recombines TRBV6-5 with TRBJ2-7, with D hard to call. CDR3 size: 15 residues. Trimming pared 0 bases from V and 1 base from J, leaving 10 bases between. Germline V lookup: CDR1 MNHEY, CDR2 SVGAGI. The chain's CDR3 is CASSYSEVGSYEQYF. DNA of the CDR3: TGTGCCAGCAGTTACTCGGAAGTAGGGTCCTACGAGCAGTACTTC.

On this clonotype: With a much larger clone just one base away, this may be a read error. V usage is TRBV18 and J usage is TRBJ2-2; D perhaps matches TRBD1 (6 bases). Germline V lookup: CDR1 KGHSH, CDR2 LQKENI. The CDR3 is 17 residues long. CDR3 sequence reads: CAGSPTGRTANTGELFF. The CDR3 nucleotides read TGTGCCGGCTCACCTACGGGGCGGACAGCGAACACCGGGGAGCTGTTTTTT.

This clonotype was found many times. The CDR3: CAWSVQDSSGAFF. Here the CDR3 DNA reads TGTGCCTGGAGTGTACAAGACAGTTCGGGAGCTTTCTTT. The V gene is TRBV30, the J gene TRBJ1-1; maybe TRBD1 (5 bases). The CDR3 runs 13 residues. Germline V CDR1 and CDR2: GTSNPN, SVGIG (reference sequence). Trimming took 0 bases from V and 10 from J, leaving 15 bases between them.

This chain's CDR3 is CASGWGEQFF. DNA for the CDR3: TGTGCCAGCGGATGGGGCGAGCAGTTCTTC. The chain has TRBV28 and TRBJ2-1; D may be TRBD1 (5 bases). V was cut by 8 bases and J by 10 bases, with 9 bases left in between. This CDR3 has 10 amino acids. The germline V gene has CDR1 MDHEN and CDR2 SYDVKM.

This clonotype was detected many times. This chain joins TRBV28 and TRBJ2-3, with D possibly being TRBD1 (6 bases). This CDR3 is built from 16 residues. V was cut by 1 base and J by 1 base, with 12 bases left in between. Germline V lookup: CDR1 MDHEN, CDR2 SYDVKM. CDR3: CASSLSQGTGTDTQYF. The CDR3 region has the DNA TGTGCCAGCAGTTTATCACAGGGTACGGGCACAGATACGCAGTATTTT.

This clonotype was recorded many times. CDR3 protein: CAWSVPGRLSYNEQFF. The CDR3 DNA sequence: TGTGCCTGGAGTGTACCTGGGCGGCTCTCCTACAATGAGCAGTTCTTC. The chain combines TRBV30 with TRBJ2-1; D not certain. Trimming shortened V by 0 bases and J by 0 bases, and 12 bases separated the two germline ends. Germline CDR1 GTSNPN, CDR2 SVGIG (reference sequence). This CDR3 is built from 16 residues.

This clonotype was found a few times. The V gene is TRBV25-1, the J gene TRBJ2-7, with 7 positions matching TRBD1. Germline V gives CDR1 MGHDK, CDR2 SYGVNS. The V gene end was trimmed by 1 base and the J gene end by 7 bases; junction bases not matched to a gene: 13. The CDR3 extends over 16 amino acids. CDR3 protein: CASSEFVWGQPEEQYF. The CDR3 bases are TGTGCCAGCAGTGAATTTGTGTGGGGACAGCCTGAGGAGCAGTACTTC.

This clonotype was recorded a few times. The V gene is TRBV10-3, the J gene TRBJ2-1, with 11 bases fitting TRBD2. The germline gives CDR1 ENHRY, CDR2 SYGVKD. This CDR3 has 15 residues. The V and J ends lost 0 bases and 6 bases, in that order; junction bases with no gene match: 1. The CDR3 region has the DNA TGTGCCATCAGTGAGTCCGGGACTAGCGGCAATGAGCAGTTCTTC. This translates into CAISESGTSGNEQFF.

This clonotype was recorded a few times. The chain carries TRBV24-1 and TRBJ1-2; D is unresolved. V was pared by 3 bases and J by 4 bases, with 11 bases between. The CDR3 contains 14 residues. Per germline, CDR1 KGHDR and CDR2 SFDVKD. The CDR3 loop is CATSDPGRSYGYTF. Written as DNA, the CDR3 is TGTGCCACCAGTGATCCCGGACGGAGCTATGGCTACACCTTC.